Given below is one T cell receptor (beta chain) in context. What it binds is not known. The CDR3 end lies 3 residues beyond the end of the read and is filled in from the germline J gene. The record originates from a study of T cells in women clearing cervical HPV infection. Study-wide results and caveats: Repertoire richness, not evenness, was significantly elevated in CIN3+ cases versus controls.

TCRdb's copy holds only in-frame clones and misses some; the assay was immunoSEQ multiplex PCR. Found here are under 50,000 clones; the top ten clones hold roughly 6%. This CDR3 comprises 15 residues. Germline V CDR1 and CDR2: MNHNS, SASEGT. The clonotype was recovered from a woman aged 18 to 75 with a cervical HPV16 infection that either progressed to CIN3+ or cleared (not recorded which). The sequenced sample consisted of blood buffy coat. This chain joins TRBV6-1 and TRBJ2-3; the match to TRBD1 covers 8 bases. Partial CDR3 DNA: TGTGCCAGCAGTGAAGTGCAGGGGGCCGGAGAGACG. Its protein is CASSEVQGAGET. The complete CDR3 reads CASSEVQGAGETQYF.